The following is a T cell receptor (beta chain) sequence with its context. Germline CDR1 and CDR2: LNHNV and YYDKDF (reference sequence). The CDR3 is 16 residues long. J was trimmed by 5 bases and V by 2 bases; bases with no gene match: 9. The record originates from a study of control samples from healthy donors and cancer patients. The method was immunoSEQ multiplex PCR; TCRdb's version includes in-frame clones alone and lacks a portion of them. There are about 170,000 clones in the sample; 70% to 90% occur only once, and about 12% lies in the top ten. Sequences were obtained from blood. The rearrangement uses TRBV15 and TRBJ2-3, with 8 positions matching TRBD2. The receptor was derived from a man aged 25 to 40 in good health. The CDR3 here is CATSRPLRGEVDTQYF. The CDR3 DNA is TGTGCCACCAGCAGACCACTGCGGGGGGAGGTAGATACGCAGTATTTT.